This TCR beta chain was retrieved from a study of OX40 agonist ivuxolimab in advanced cancers. Study-wide findings and caveats: Expanded clones belonging to CD8+ T cells outnumbered, on average, those of CD4+.

V lost 8 bases, J lost 1 base, and 13 bases lay in between. Germline V gene sequence: CDR1 MNHNS, CDR2 SASEGT. This CDR3 is 14 amino acids long. This clone turned up a few times. Its target is unknown. This table comes from immunoSEQ multiplex PCR, and its TCRdb copy is limited to in-frame clones, with some not included. The repertoire holds about 14,000 clones, with roughly 79% as singletons. This sequence originates from an adult with an advanced solid tumor such as melanoma, head and neck, liver or kidney cancer. This specimen was CD4+ or CD8+ T cells sorted from blood, taken in a trial of the OX40 agonist ivuxolimab. This chain joins TRBV6-1 and TRBJ2-3; TRBD1 might be the D (5 bases). This CDR3 is CASGYTGGTDTQYF. The CDR3 nucleotides read TGTGCCAGCGGATACACAGGAGGCACAGATACGCAGTATTTT.